Each of the 19 T cell receptor beta chains below was sequenced from the same sample in a study of cytomegalovirus exposure and HLA in healthy donors. PCR primers comprised 60 Vbeta and 13 Jbeta primers. The table came from immunoSEQ multiplex PCR; TCRdb's copy has only in-frame clones and leaves some out. This sample has under 200,000 clones, with over 75% found just once. Sequencing was performed on PBMCs. The receptors derive from a woman aged 18-30 years in good health and CMV-seronegative.

The V and J genes are TRBV28 and TRBJ2-7, with a weak D call TRBD1 (5 bases). V was clipped by 6 bases and J by 2 bases, with 32 bases between them. The germline V gene encodes CDR1 MDHEN and CDR2 SYDVKM. CDR3 length: 20 residues. CDR3 residues: CASSHRRGVGRLLVAYEQYF. CDR3 nucleotides: TGTGCCAGCAGCCACCGTAGGGGCGTCGGACGGTTACTTGTCGCCTACGAGCAGTACTTC. The full variable domain, rest sourced from reference TRBV28 and TRBJ2-7, is DVKVTQSSRYLVKRTGEKVFLECVQDMDHENMFWYRQDPGLGLRLIYFSYDVKMKEKGDIPEGYSVSREKKERFSLILESASTNQTSMYLCASSHRRGVGRLLVAYEQYFGPGTRLTVT.

This chain connects TRBV19 to TRBJ2-7, with 8 bases identical to TRBD2. With V trimmed by 4 bases and J by 7 bases, 12 bases remained unmatched. Per germline, CDR1 LNHDA and CDR2 SQIVND (reference sequence). The CDR3 has 15 amino acids. DNA for the CDR3: TGTGCCAGTAGTACCCGGGGAGCGGGGGTGTGGGAGCAGTACTTC. Translating gives CASSTRGAGVWEQYF.

V usage is TRBV2 and J usage is TRBJ1-4; D may be TRBD1 (5 bases). The V end lost 6 bases, the J end lost 4 bases, and 12 bases lay between the germline ends. The length of the CDR3 is 14 residues. The germline V gene has CDR1 SNHLY and CDR2 FYNNEI. The DNA for the CDR3 is TGTGCCAGCAGGGACTACGGGGGTAATGAAAAACTGTTTTTT. Translation: CASRDYGGNEKLFF.

This chain links TRBV6-5 with TRBJ1-2, with D unclear. Germline CDR1 and CDR2: MNHEY and SVGAGI. The CDR3 runs to 13 residues. The V and J ends lost 6 bases and 2 bases respectively, with 10 bases between them. CDR3 region: CASSRSRNYGYTF. The CDR3 bases are TGTGCCAGCAGCCGGAGTCGGAACTATGGCTACACCTTC.

This chain links TRBV19 with TRBJ2-3; TRBD2 aligns across 14 bases. CDR1 is LNHDA, CDR2 SQIVND, per germline (reference sequence). CDR3 length: 16 residues. V gave up 7 bases and J gave up 2 bases; unmatched junction bases: 5. CDR3 sequence reads: CASTPGLAGDTDTQYF. The CDR3 DNA reads as TGTGCCAGTACTCCGGGACTAGCGGGAGACACAGATACGCAGTATTTT. The variable domain in full, completed from reference TRBV19 and TRBJ2-3, reads DGGITQSPKYLFRKEGQNVTLSCEQNLNHDAMYWYRQDPGQGLRLIYYSQIVNDFQKGDIAEGYSVSREKKESFPLTVTSAQKNPTAFYLCASTPGLAGDTDTQYFGPGTRLTVL.

In DNA form, the CDR3 reads TGTGCCAGCAGTTATTTGGGACTAGCGAGAGAGACCCAGTACTTC. Its protein is CASSYLGLARETQYF. The chain links TRBV6-5 to TRBJ2-5; TRBD2 agrees at 10 bases. The germline V gene has CDR1 MNHEY and CDR2 SVGAGI. Trimming cost V 3 bases and J 4 bases; bases outside gene matches: 5. The CDR3 length is 15 residues.

This chain joins TRBV27 and TRBJ2-4; D uncertain. The ends were cut back, 7 bases at V and 4 bases at J, with 11 bases in the middle. Germline values: CDR1 MNHEY, CDR2 SMNVEV (reference sequence). This CDR3 contains 13 residues. DNA for the CDR3: TGTGCCAGCAAAAGCGCGTTAAAAAACATTCAGTACTTC. Protein: CASKSALKNIQYF.

This clone came up a few times. The sample holds other DNA sequences that translate to the same CDR3. The chain is built from TRBV2 and TRBJ2-7; 8 nucleotides align to TRBD1. Trimming took 2 bases from V and 2 from J; bases not matched to a gene: 2. The CDR3 has 14 residues. Germline loops: CDR1 SNHLY, CDR2 FYNNEI. The CDR3, as DNA: TGTGCCAGCAGTGAACAGGGGGCGACCTACGAGCAGTACTTC. It codes for CASSEQGATYEQYF.

The chain carries TRBV5-5 and TRBJ2-2; D gene ambiguous. Germline assignment: CDR1 SGHKS and CDR2 YYEKEE (reference sequence). V lost 2 bases, J lost 8 bases, and 16 bases lay in between. CDR3 size: 15 residues. CDR3 amino acids: CASSFAAALGGELFF. The DNA for the CDR3 is TGTGCCAGCAGCTTCGCGGCGGCCCTTGGAGGGGAGCTGTTTTTT.

The chain is built from TRBV5-1 and TRBJ2-3; TRBD2 matches 10 bases. Germline CDR1 is SGHRS and CDR2 is YFSETQ. Trimming cost V 0 bases and J 3 bases; bases outside gene matches: 4. CDR3 length equals 16 residues. This CDR3 is CASSLGNSGRTDTQYF. The CDR3 DNA reads TGCGCCAGCAGCTTGGGTAATAGCGGGAGGACAGATACGCAGTATTTT.

CDR3 in amino acids: CAISEGANYGYTF. CDR3 DNA sequence: TGTGCCATCAGTGAGGGAGCTAACTATGGCTACACCTTC. This chain joins TRBV10-3 and TRBJ1-2; no clear D. This CDR3 has 13 residues. V shed 2 bases and J shed 0 bases, with 4 bases lying between them. The germline gives CDR1 ENHRY, CDR2 SYGVKD.

V is TRBV25-1 and J is TRBJ1-2; D remains unclear. The CDR3 loop spans 13 amino acids. Germline V gene data show CDR1 as MGHDK and CDR2 as SYGVNS. The V and J ends lost 6 bases and 6 bases respectively, with 14 bases between them. The CDR3 spells CASRPWEGHGYTF. In DNA, the CDR3 is TGTGCCAGCAGACCTTGGGAGGGTCATGGCTACACCTTC.

This clone was counted between two and nine times. The V call is TRBV5-1, the J call TRBJ2-7; 10 bases line up with TRBD1. The junction had 3 bases not matched to a gene; V was cut back by 5 bases and J by 1 base. Germline loops: CDR1 SGHRS, CDR2 YFSETQ. This CDR3 is 14 amino acids long. This CDR3 is CASRGQGRSYEQYF. DNA for the CDR3: TGCGCCAGCAGGGGACAGGGGCGATCCTACGAGCAGTACTTC. The full variable domain, its missing parts supplied by reference TRBV5-1 and TRBJ2-7, is KAGVTQTPRYLIKTRGQQVTLSCSPISGHRSVSWYQQTPGQGLQFLFEYFSETQRNKGNFPGRFSGRQFSNSRSEMNVSTLELGDSALYLCASRGQGRSYEQYFGPGTRLTVT.

V is TRBV19 and J is TRBJ1-2, with D perhaps matching TRBD1 (6 bases). The V and J ends lost 6 bases and 4 bases respectively, with 9 bases between them. Germline V lookup: CDR1 LNHDA, CDR2 SQIVND (reference sequence). The CDR3 covers 12 residues. CDR3 sequence (DNA): TGTGCCAGTAGAATGACAGGCTATGGCTACACCTTC. The encoded protein is CASRMTGYGYTF.

This clone was picked up a small number of times. The chain carries TRBV28 and TRBJ2-1, with 8 bases that match TRBD2. The germline gives CDR1 MDHEN, CDR2 SYDVKM. The trim removed 3 bases at V and 2 bases at J, leaving 9 bases unmatched. CDR3 size: 17 residues. The CDR3 reads CASSFSGGGSTYNEQFF. Written as DNA, the CDR3 is TGTGCCAGCAGTTTCTCCGGCGGGGGGTCTACCTACAATGAGCAGTTCTTC.

This clone occurred once. The J gene is TRBJ2-5, the V gene TRBV6-6; 8 bases are a match to TRBD1. The V gene's germline CDR1 is MNHNY and CDR2 SVGAGI (reference sequence). The CDR3 is made up of 16 amino acids. The V gene end was trimmed by 6 bases and the J gene end by 5 bases; junction bases not matched to a gene: 14. For the CDR3, the DNA is TGTGCCAGCAGCAAAATAAGGACAGGGCCGAGGGAGACCCAGTACTTC. Residues: CASSKIRTGPRETQYF.

This clone was detected a few times. The rearrangement uses TRBV7-3 and TRBJ2-1; a possible D gene is TRBD2 (6 bases). Between the trimmed V and J ends, which lost 2 bases and 6 bases, there was a span of 11 bases. Per the germline V gene, CDR1 is SGHTA and CDR2 is FQGTGA. There are 14 residues in the CDR3. The CDR3 region is CASSLDGRGNEQFF. Written as DNA, the CDR3 is TGTGCCAGCAGCTTAGACGGGAGAGGCAATGAGCAGTTCTTC.

J is TRBJ2-2 and V is TRBV5-1; weak D call: TRBD1 (5 bases). Trimming took off 0 bases at V and 0 bases at J, with 12 bases between the two ends. This CDR3 region has 17 residues. Germline V gene data show CDR1 as SGHRS and CDR2 as YFSETQ. The CDR3 DNA reads as TGCGCCAGCAGCTTGGCCCCGGACACGCCGAACACCGGGGAGCTGTTTTTT. As protein: CASSLAPDTPNTGELFF.

CDR3 residues: CASSEGAIAGGTKDTQYF. DNA of the CDR3: TGTGCCAGCAGTGAAGGGGCTATAGCGGGGGGGACCAAAGATACGCAGTATTTT. The J gene is TRBJ2-3, the V gene TRBV6-1; the match to TRBD2 covers 11 bases. This CDR3 region has 18 residues. CDR1 and CDR2 (germline): MNHNS, SASEGT. The trim removed 1 base at V and 5 bases at J, leaving 11 bases unmatched.